The rows below give T cell receptor beta chains drawn from one sample of a study of shared clonotypes between healthy human individuals. Sequencing used immunoSEQ multiplex PCR; TCRdb keeps in-frame clones, though not all of them. Among about 1 million clones listed, more than 60% were seen once. Material: memory CD4+ T cells sorted from blood. The receptors were sampled from a man aged 18 to 29 in good health. Both conserved end residues are part of each CDR3. D genes are given only for firm matches. Expanded clones get a size class; other rows say once, few or many, or leave the size out.

.	few	TRBJ2-7	TRBV7-2	TGTGCCAGCAGTCCCCAACAGTACGAGCAGTACTTC	CASSPQQYEQYF
.	.	TRBJ1-2	TRBV18	TGTGCCAGCTCACCTTCAAAAGGGGTCTATGGCTACACCTTC	CASSPSKGVYGYTF
.	.	TRBJ1-5	TRBV5-5	TGTGCCAGCAGGTTCGGGACTGACAATCAGCCCCAGCATTTT	CASRFGTDNQPQHF
TRBD1	few	TRBJ1-2	TRBV19	TGTGCCAGTAGTACAAGACAGGGAAATGGCTACACCTTC	CASSTRQGNGYTF
.	.	TRBJ2-2	TRBV7-7	TGTGCTAGCAGCTTATCGGATACTGCGGGCACCGGGGAGCTGTTTTTT	CASSLSDTAGTGELFF
.	.	TRBJ2-3	TRBV9	TGTGCCAGCAGCGTTTCCGGGGCCCCCACAGATACGCAGTATTTT	CASSVSGAPTDTQYF
.	.	TRBJ2-2	TRBV11-2	TGTGCCAGCAGCTTAGGGAGTCGGCAGCGGGAGCTGTTTTTT	CASSLGSRQRELFF
TRBD2	.	TRBJ2-2	TRBV6-5	TGTGCCAGCAACCCCGGGGGGGGGAACACCGGGGAGCTGTTTTTT	CASNPGGGNTGELFF
.	.	TRBJ1-1	TRBV6-5	TGTGCCAGCAGTTCATCCCGGGGGTTTCGGGGGCTAGCTTTCTTT	CASSSSRGFRGLAFF
TRBD1	.	TRBJ1-5	TRBV6-4	TGTGCCAGCAGTGACCCTAGAGACAGGGTTGGCAATCAGCCCCAGCATTTT	CASSDPRDRVGNQPQHF
.	.	TRBJ2-7	TRBV5-1	TGCGCCAGCAGCTTTTCCGGCGAGCAGTACTTC	CASSFSGEQYF
TRBD1	.	TRBJ1-5	TRBV2	TGTGCCAGCAGGGGGGACAGGGAGAATCAGCCCCAGCATTTT	CASRGDRENQPQHF
.	.	TRBJ1-1	TRBV30	TGTGCCTGGAGTTTTAGGGACCGTGGGGCTGAAGCTTTCTTT	CAWSFRDRGAEAFF
.	few	TRBJ1-6	TRBV29-1	TGCAGCGTTGAAGAGAAAACAGGGAGGAATTCACCCCTCCACTTT	CSVEEKTGRNSPLHF
.	.	TRBJ2-5	TRBV5-1	TGCGCCAGCAGCTCCGGAGTCCTGCAGGAGGGGACCCAGTACTTC	CASSSGVLQEGTQYF
.	.	TRBJ1-6	TRBV28	TGTGCCAGCAGTTTAGCAGGGGAGATCAATTCACCCCTCCACTTT	CASSLAGEINSPLHF
.	once	TRBJ1-2	TRBV7-9	TGTGCCAGCAGCTTAGCCACCGGGACACTGGTGTATGGCTACACCTTC	CASSLATGTLVYGYTF
.	.	TRBJ2-7	TRBV18	TGTGCCAGCTCACGAGTAGAGGCCTACGAGCAGTACTTC	CASSRVEAYEQYF
.	.	TRBJ1-2	TRBV5-1	TGCGCCAGCAGGCAGAGAACTGATTTCTATGGCTACACCTTC	CASRQRTDFYGYTF
.	.	TRBJ1-2	TRBV2	TGTGCCAGCAGGTCCTCCCTCGGTGGCTACACCTTC	CASRSSLGGYTF
.	.	TRBJ1-2	TRBV7-9	TGTGCCAGCAGCTTAGAGGGGTATGGGTACTATGGCTACACCTTC	CASSLEGYGYYGYTF
.	.	TRBJ2-3	TRBV18	TGTGCCAGCTCACCCCCGTGGGCGAGGGATACGCAGTATTTT	CASSPPWARDTQYF
TRBD2	few	TRBJ2-5	TRBV5-1	TGCGCCAGCAGCTCCTCTTTTAGCGGGAGGGCCTCAGAGACCCAGTACTTC	CASSSSFSGRASETQYF
.	few	TRBJ1-6	TRBV27	TGTGCCAGCAGTTTATCGCCAGGGAAAAATTCACCCCTCCACTTT	CASSLSPGKNSPLHF
TRBD2	once	TRBJ2-1	TRBV7-3	TGTGCCAGCAGCTTAATGGGACTAGCGGGGAATGAGCAGTTCTTC	CASSLMGLAGNEQFF
.	few	TRBJ2-7	TRBV6-1	TGTGCCAGCAGACAGGTCTACGAGCAGTACTTC	CASRQVYEQYF
TRBD2	.	TRBJ2-7	TRBV18	TGTGCCAGCTCACCGCCTAGCGGAGATGAGCAGTACTTC	CASSPPSGDEQYF
.	.	TRBJ2-2	TRBV7-9	TGTGCCAGCAGTTGGACCGCAAGCACCGGGGAGCTGTTTTTT	CASSWTASTGELFF
.	few	TRBJ1-5	TRBV27	TGTGCCAGCAGACAAACGGGTTACAGCAATCAGCCCCAGCATTTT	CASRQTGYSNQPQHF
.	.	TRBJ1-3	TRBV18	TGTGCCAGCTCACCAGTAAGAGACTCTGGAAACACCATATATTTT	CASSPVRDSGNTIYF
.	.	TRBJ1-3	TRBV5-1	TGCGCCAGCAGCTTGGACCCCTCCGGAAACACCATATATTTT	CASSLDPSGNTIYF
TRBD1	.	TRBJ2-7	TRBV2	TGTGCCAGCATATATCGACAGGGGGTCAACTACTTC	CASIYRQGVNYF
.	.	TRBJ1-2	TRBV18	TGTGCCAGCTCCCCGGGTGTGGGAGAGAACTATGGCTACACCTTC	CASSPGVGENYGYTF